These T cell receptor beta chains were read from a single sample in a study of T cell responses to AZD1222 COVID-19 vaccine. TCRdb's copy holds only in-frame clones and misses some; the assay was immunoSEQ multiplex PCR. Of 150,000 to 200,000 clones detected, 70% to 90% appear once; the ten largest clones hold 25% to 30%. This sample comprised peripheral blood, obtained 28 days after the second AZD1222 dose. These receptors came from an adult who received the AZD1222 COVID-19 vaccine. Each CDR3 is given with its conserved first and last residue. D genes are given only for firm matches. Expanded clones are given a class, and other clones once, few, many or no size at all.

TRBJ2-1	TRBD1	TRBV10-3	-	TGTGCCATCAGGAAAGGACAGGGGGCCGGGAATGAGCAGTTCTTC	CAIRKGQGAGNEQFF
TRBJ1-5	-	TRBV7-2	-	TGTGCCAGCAGCGCCCAGATGGGGGGCCACCAGCCCCAGCATTTT	CASSAQMGGHQPQHF
TRBJ2-1	-	TRBV9	-	TGTGCCAGCAGCCTGAGCGGAGTCTCCTACAATGAGCAGTTCTTC	CASSLSGVSYNEQFF
TRBJ1-4	TRBD1	TRBV7-2	once	TGTGCCAGCAGCTTACAGGGGGCGGATGAAAAACTGTTTTTT	CASSLQGADEKLFF
TRBJ1-5	-	TRBV18	-	TGTGCCAGCTCACCCTGGGACGGCCCCAGGCATTTT	CASSPWDGPRHF
TRBJ2-1	TRBD1	TRBV6-1	-	TGTGCCAGCAGTGAACCAGGGGGCGGCAGCGATGAGCAGTTCTTC	CASSEPGGGSDEQFF
TRBJ2-3	TRBD1	TRBV5-5	-	TGTGCCAGCAGTGGGGACAGGGGCGCTCTCACAGATACGCAGTATTTT	CASSGDRGALTDTQYF
TRBJ2-6	TRBD1	TRBV7-2	-	TGTGCCAGCGGGAGACAGGGTACTGGGGCCAACGTCCTGACTTTC	CASGRQGTGANVLTF
TRBJ2-2	-	TRBV5-1	-	TGCGCCAGCAGCTCCCGGGACCACACCGGGGAGCTGTTTTTT	CASSSRDHTGELFF
TRBJ2-1	TRBD1	TRBV9	-	TGTGCCAGCAGCGCCGTTACAGGGGCTGAGCAGTTCTTC	CASSAVTGAEQFF
TRBJ2-2	-	TRBV7-2	-	TGTGCCAGCAGCTTAGTTCCCGGGGCCGGGGAGCTGTTTTTT	CASSLVPGAGELFF